The sample holds one count of the clone carrying this TCR beta chain. Germline CDR1 is SGHRS and CDR2 is YFSETQ. The junction had 5 bases not matched to a gene; V was cut back by 1 base and J by 8 bases. The CDR3 covers 14 residues. Method: immunoSEQ multiplex PCR; TCRdb's copy keeps in-frame clones and lacks some. The sample carries fewer than 300,000 clones, 70% to 75% recorded once. This entry belongs to a study of blood T cell repertoires in COVID-19. The sample comprised peripheral blood. The receptor's source is an elderly woman with acute or convalescent COVID-19. The chain joins TRBV5-1 to TRBJ2-1, with 8 nucleotides matching TRBD2. The CDR3 loop is CASSLLAGRDEQFF. The CDR3 DNA follows: TGCGCCAGCAGCTTGTTAGCGGGACGGGATGAGCAGTTCTTC. The variable domain in full, with the rest retrieved from reference TRBV5-1 and TRBJ2-1, is KAGVTQTPRYLIKTRGQQVTLSCSPISGHRSVSWYQQTPGQGLQFLFEYFSETQRNKGNFPGRFSGRQFSNSRSEMNVSTLELGDSALYLCASSLLAGRDEQFFGPGTRLTVL.